The 17 T cell receptor beta chains below all came from one sample that was sequenced in a study of glioma-infiltrating T cells. Amplification of TCR alpha and beta CDR3 regions from RNA used iRepertoire nested multiplex PCR. TCRdb processed the multiplex PCR reads anew with MiXCR; each CDR3 protein has one entry. Here the sample spans roughly 350,000 distinct CDR3 sequences, approximately 42% being singletons. Sequences were obtained from glioma tissue, nonneoplastic brain tissue, or PBMCs (not recorded which). Receptor source: a human donor with low-grade glioma or glioblastoma, undergoing nonglioma brain surgery, or in good health (not recorded which).

This clonotype was found a few times. This chain uses TRBV4-3 with TRBJ2-3, with 8 bases fitting TRBD1. Per the germline V gene, CDR1 is LGHNA and CDR2 is YSLEER. J was trimmed by 10 bases and V by 6 bases; bases with no gene match: 15. The CDR3 totals 15 residues. The DNA of the CDR3 is TGCGCCAGCAGTGCCACCGGGACAGGAACCGCCGCGCAGTATTTT. Translated: CASSATGTGTAAQYF.

This chain uses TRBV7-2 with TRBJ2-1; TRBD2 agrees at 9 bases. Germline V gives CDR1 SGHTA, CDR2 FQGNSA. V lost 1 base to trimming and J lost 7 bases; unmatched junction nucleotides: 8. The CDR3 runs 16 residues. The CDR3 sequence: CASSLVRWTSENEQFF. DNA of the CDR3: TGTGCCAGCAGCTTAGTACGGTGGACTAGCGAGAATGAGCAGTTCTTC. The full variable domain, with the rest looked up from reference TRBV7-2 and TRBJ2-1, is GAGVSQSPSNKVTEKGKDVELRCDPISGHTALYWYRQSLGQGLEFLIYFQGNSAPDKSGLPSDRFSAERTGGSVSTLTIQRTQQEDSAVYLCASSLVRWTSENEQFFGPGTRLTVL.

This clonotype has more than one count but fewer than ten. The chain couples TRBV5-1 to TRBJ2-3; a possible D gene is TRBD2 (6 bases). Per germline, CDR1 SGHRS and CDR2 YFSETQ. The CDR3 totals 16 residues. The V end was cut by 0 bases, the J end by 4 bases, with 15 bases between. CDR3 sequence reads: CASSLAASARSDTQYF. For the CDR3, the DNA is TGCGCCAGCAGCTTGGCCGCTAGCGCCAGATCAGATACGCAGTATTTT.

This clonotype has more than one count but fewer than ten. The V and J genes are TRBV4-1 and TRBJ2-7; 13 bases agree with TRBD2. Per germline, CDR1 MGHRA and CDR2 YSYEKL. The CDR3 is 15 residues long. V shed 4 bases, J shed 2 bases, and the junction held 2 bases outside the gene matches. The CDR3 DNA reads TGCGCCAGCAGCCTTACTAGCGGGAGGGCCTACGAGCAGTACTTC. Its protein product is CASSLTSGRAYEQYF.

V gene TRBV20-1 combines with J gene TRBJ2-1, with D possibly being TRBD1 or TRBD2 (6 bases each). This CDR3 spans 14 amino acids. Trimming left V 6 bases short and J 10 bases short, with 22 bases between. Germline V lookup: CDR1 DFQATT, CDR2 SNEGSKA (reference sequence). The CDR3 here is CSATRGESPREQFF. DNA of the CDR3: TGCAGTGCCACGAGGGGGGAGTCCCCTAGGGAGCAGTTCTTC.

This sequence joins TRBV7-2 and TRBJ2-5; D might be TRBD1 (6 bases). CDR1 SGHTA and CDR2 FQGNSA come from the germline V gene. V dropped 1 base and J dropped 4 bases, with 10 bases sitting between them. The CDR3 runs to 14 residues. The CDR3 reads CASSLDRVTETQYF. CDR3 DNA sequence: TGTGCCAGCAGCTTAGACAGGGTAACAGAGACCCAGTACTTC.

This chain joins TRBV7-1 and TRBJ2-5; 7 bases fit TRBD1. Being an ORF, TRBV7-1 has a function that is uncertain. V trimming: 5 bases; J trimming: 0 bases; junction bases outside the gene matches: 9. This CDR3 is 16 amino acids long. The CDR3 here is CASSPVDRSDQETQYF. CDR3 nucleotide sequence: TGTGCCAGCAGCCCTGTGGACAGGTCGGACCAAGAGACCCAGTACTTC.

This clonotype came up a few times. J is TRBJ1-2 and V is TRBV11-2; 7 bases align to TRBD1. CDR1 is SGHAT and CDR2 is FQNNGV in the germline V gene. The CDR3 runs to 16 residues. V lost 0 bases, J lost 5 bases, and 9 bases stayed unmatched. The CDR3 nucleotides read TGTGCCAGCAGCTTAGATTCCGGCACAGGGGTATATGGCTACACCTTC. This gives the protein CASSLDSGTGVYGYTF. The full variable domain, rest sourced from reference TRBV11-2 and TRBJ1-2, is EAGVAQSPRYKIIEKRQSVAFWCNPISGHATLYWYQQILGQGPKLLIQFQNNGVVDDSQLPKDRFSAERLKGVDSTLKIQPAKLEDSAVYLCASSLDSGTGVYGYTFGSGTRLTVV.

Concerning this clonotype: A much larger clone differs from this one at a single base, so this may be a read error. The chain joins TRBV15 to TRBJ1-2; D is uncertain. The CDR3 spans 14 residues. V shed 1 base and J shed 1 base, with 7 bases lying between them. The germline gives CDR1 LNHNV, CDR2 YYDKDF (reference sequence). CDR3 bases: TGTGCCACCAGCAGAGCCTGGTTTAACTATGGCTACACCTTC. It encodes CATSRAWFNYGYTF.

This sequence joins TRBV10-3 and TRBJ2-1; 7 nucleotides line up with TRBD2. Germline V lookup: CDR1 ENHRY, CDR2 SYGVKD. CDR3 size: 16 residues. V was clipped by 11 bases and J by 0 bases; unmatched bases: 13. The CDR3 is CAAMTSTGGSYNEQFF. The CDR3 DNA is TGTGCCGCCATGACTAGTACGGGAGGCTCCTACAATGAGCAGTTCTTC.

This chain connects TRBV10-3 to TRBJ1-2; D unclear. The CDR3 runs to 13 residues. Germline assignment: CDR1 ENHRY and CDR2 SYGVKD. V was clipped by 4 bases and J by 5 bases, with 11 bases between them. CDR3 sequence (DNA): TGTGCCATCAGTGGAATTCGCGAATATGGCTACACCTTC. Its translation is CAISGIREYGYTF.

Turning to this clonotype: Since a much larger clone is just one base distant, this may be a read error. The V gene is TRBV25-1, the J gene TRBJ1-2; D ambiguous. The CDR3 spans 11 residues. The germline CDR1 and CDR2 sequences are MGHDK and SYGVNS. The CDR3 region has the DNA TGTGCCAGCACTGAATTCTATGGCTACACCTTC. Encoded protein: CASTEFYGYTF.

With respect to this clonotype: A single base separates this from a much larger clone, so it may be a read error. The chain recombines TRBV15 with TRBJ1-1; D not certain. The germline CDR1 and CDR2 sequences are LNHNV and YYDKDF (reference sequence). V lost 3 bases to trimming and J lost 6 bases, with 11 bases between them. The CDR3 covers 13 residues. The CDR3 sequence is CATSSGPKAEAFF. DNA for the CDR3: TGTGCCACCAGCAGTGGCCCGAAGGCTGAAGCTTTCTTT.

This clonotype was recorded many times. V gene TRBV7-2 combines with J gene TRBJ2-3; D might be TRBD1 (6 bases). Between the trimmed V and J ends, which lost 5 bases and 0 bases, there was a span of 12 bases. The CDR3 has 15 residues. CDR1 SGHTA and CDR2 FQGNSA come from the germline V gene. CDR3 bases: TGTGCCAGCAGCCAACCGGGACATAGCACAGATACGCAGTATTTT. As protein: CASSQPGHSTDTQYF.

The chain links TRBV4-1 to TRBJ1-2; D call uncertain. There are 13 residues in the CDR3. Germline V lookup: CDR1 MGHRA, CDR2 YSYEKL. The ends were cut back, 1 base at V and 5 bases at J, with 8 bases in the middle. Written as DNA, the CDR3 is TGCGCCAGCAGCCAAGGGGTTACGTATGGCTACACCTTC. Protein sequence: CASSQGVTYGYTF.

The chain has TRBV5-1 and TRBJ2-5; possibly TRBD1 for D (8 bases). CDR1 SGHRS and CDR2 YFSETQ come from the germline V gene. Trimming removed 4 bases from V and 5 bases from J, with 21 bases in between. The length of the CDR3 is 16 residues. CDR3 sequence reads: CASSLLDRAGGETQYF. Written as DNA, the CDR3 is TGCGCCAGCAGCCTCCTGGACAGGGCCGGGGGGGAGACCCAGTACTTC.

This clonotype came up once. This chain joins TRBV12-3 or TRBV12-4 and TRBJ2-7; TRBD2 matches at 8 bases. With V trimmed by 3 bases and J by 12 bases, 4 bases remained unmatched. The CDR3 totals 11 residues. The CDR3 region has the DNA TGTGCCAGCAGTTTCGGGACTAGTCTGTACTTC. This encodes CASSFGTSLYF.